This T cell receptor beta chain is drawn from a study of blood T cell repertoires in COVID-19. Germline V gene data show CDR1 as SNHLY and CDR2 as FYNNEI. The CDR3 is 12 amino acids. Trimming took 6 bases from V and 0 from J, leaving 3 bases between them. Original analysis: From reference gene primer amplification, estimates of nucleated cell counts were derived. Data came from immunoSEQ multiplex PCR; TCRdb stores just in-frame clones and leaves some out. V, J and clone size reflect that table, while D and trimming were determined from the DNA. This table holds approximately 220,000 clones, about 85% found once.

Material for sequencing was peripheral blood. This clonotype originated in a woman aged 80 or over with acute or convalescent COVID-19. V gene TRBV2 combines with J gene TRBJ1-3; D gene ambiguous. CDR3 in DNA: TGTGCCAGCAGCGTCTCTGGAAACACCATATATTTT. This encodes CASSVSGNTIYF.